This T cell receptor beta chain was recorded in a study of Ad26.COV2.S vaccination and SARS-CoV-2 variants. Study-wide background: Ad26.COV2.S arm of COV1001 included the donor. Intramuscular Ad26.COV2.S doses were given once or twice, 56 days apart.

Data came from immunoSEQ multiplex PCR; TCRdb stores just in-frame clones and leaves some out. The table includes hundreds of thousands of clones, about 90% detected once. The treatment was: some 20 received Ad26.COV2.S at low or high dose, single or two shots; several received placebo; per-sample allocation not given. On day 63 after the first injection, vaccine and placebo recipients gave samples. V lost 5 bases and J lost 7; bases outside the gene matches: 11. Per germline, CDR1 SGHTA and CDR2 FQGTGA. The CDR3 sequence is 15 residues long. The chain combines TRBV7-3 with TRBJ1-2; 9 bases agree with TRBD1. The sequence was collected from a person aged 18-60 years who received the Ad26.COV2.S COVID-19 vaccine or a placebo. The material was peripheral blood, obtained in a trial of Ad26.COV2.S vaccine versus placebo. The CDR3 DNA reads TGTGCCAGCAGCCCCCACTCAGGGACAGGGCTTGGCTACACCTTC. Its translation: CASSPHSGTGLGYTF.